This is a list of T cell receptor beta chains from one sample in a study of OX40 agonist ivuxolimab in advanced cancers. Generated by immunoSEQ multiplex PCR, the TCRdb table keeps only in-frame clones and is missing some. The sample consists of nearly 65,000 clones, about 90% of them appearing once. The sequences come from CD4+ or CD8+ T cells sorted from blood, collected in a trial of the OX40 agonist ivuxolimab. The receptor set was obtained from an adult with an advanced solid tumor such as melanoma, head and neck, liver or kidney cancer. CDR3s leave out the opening cysteine and the closing phenylalanine or tryptophan. Fields, in order: V gene, D gene, J gene, CDR3 protein. The D gene is left open where the match is weak.

>TRBV7-6|-|TRBJ2-4
ASSLDPGEPFQY
>TRBV25-1|-|TRBJ2-1
ASSPPSLRAGDEQF
>TRBV9|TRBD2|TRBJ2-5
ASSPGGRGETQY
>TRBV6-5|TRBD1|TRBJ1-2
ASSYATTGVGGYT
>TRBV5-5|-|TRBJ2-7
ASSPDYPPSYEQY
>TRBV5-1|TRBD1|TRBJ2-3
ASSWDSQTDTQY
>TRBV6-1|-|TRBJ1-1
ASSGQPGAYYTEAF
>TRBV21-1|-|TRBJ1-5
ASSRDRGCNQPQH
>TRBV19|TRBD1|TRBJ1-2
ASSPARDSSNYGYT
>TRBV19|-|TRBJ1-3
ACRRISGNTIY
>TRBV6-5|-|TRBJ2-7
ASSYFSRGYEQY
>TRBV13|-|TRBJ1-1
ASSLSRGSTEAF
>TRBV7-2|TRBD2|TRBJ2-1
ASSQGLAGGPDNEQF
>TRBV5-1|TRBD1|TRBJ2-7
ASSLGQGDLSYEQY
>TRBV28|-|TRBJ1-6
ASSLRAGSGSPLH
>TRBV19|-|TRBJ1-1
ASSMAGGLEAF
>TRBV5-1|-|TRBJ2-1
ASSLAGGNSYNEQF
>TRBV7-9|-|TRBJ1-5
ASSLGAGIDQPQH
>TRBV27|-|TRBJ2-3
ASSLLPSRTDTQY
>TRBV30|-|TRBJ1-3
AWGGQSSGNTIY
>TRBV7-9|-|TRBJ2-5
ASSPTVERPETQY
>TRBV2|TRBD1|TRBJ2-1
ASSPLQGASYNEQF
>TRBV11-3|TRBD2|TRBJ2-7
ASSLGHGLAGYEQY
>TRBV19|-|TRBJ1-1
ASSIRDGYTEAF